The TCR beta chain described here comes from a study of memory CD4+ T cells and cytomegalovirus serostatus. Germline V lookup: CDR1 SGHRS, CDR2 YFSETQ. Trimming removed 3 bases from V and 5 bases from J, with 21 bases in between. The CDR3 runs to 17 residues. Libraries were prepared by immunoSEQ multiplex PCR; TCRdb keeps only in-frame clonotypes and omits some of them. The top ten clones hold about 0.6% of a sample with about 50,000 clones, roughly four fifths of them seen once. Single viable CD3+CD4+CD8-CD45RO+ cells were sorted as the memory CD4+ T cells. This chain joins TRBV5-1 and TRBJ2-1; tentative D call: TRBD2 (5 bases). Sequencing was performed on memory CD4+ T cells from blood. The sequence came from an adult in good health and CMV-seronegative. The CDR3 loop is CASSSPDSFSRNNEQFF. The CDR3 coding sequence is TGCGCCAGCAGCTCCCCGGACTCTTTTTCTCGTAACAATGAGCAGTTCTTC. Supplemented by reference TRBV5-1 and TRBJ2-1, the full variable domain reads KAGVTQTPRYLIKTRGQQVTLSCSPISGHRSVSWYQQTPGQGLQFLFEYFSETQRNKGNFPGRFSGRQFSNSRSEMNVSTLELGDSALYLCASSSPDSFSRNNEQFFGPGTRLTVL.